Listed below are T cell receptor beta chains from one sample, sequenced in a study of CD8+CD57+ T cells in acquired aplastic anemia. TCRdb redid the calling of the reads with MiXCR, one entry per CDR3 protein. The data contain some 150,000 distinct CDR3 sequences, more than 35% of them singletons. The sequencing input was sorted CD4+, CD8+, or CD8+CD57+ T cells (not recorded which) from PBMCs. The receptors originated from a human donor in good health, serving as a control. Each CDR3 is given with its conserved first and last residue. Fields, in order: clone size, J gene, V gene, D gene, CDR3 DNA, CDR3 protein. A D gene is named only where the DNA matches it firmly. Size tells how often a clone was seen (once, few, many) or the class of an expanded clone, and some rows leave it out.

size: many; J: TRBJ1-3; V: TRBV20-1; D: .; DNA: TGCAGTGCTAAAGATACTTGGACAGCTGGAAACACCATATATTTT; CDR3: CSAKDTWTAGNTIYF
size: .; J: TRBJ2-5; V: TRBV20-1; D: TRBD2; DNA: TGCAGTGCTAGAGATGGGACTAGCCTGCAAGAGACCCAGTACTTC; CDR3: CSARDGTSLQETQYF
size: many; J: TRBJ2-5; V: TRBV4-1; D: .; DNA: TGCGCCAGCAGCCACCTGGGGGAGACCCAGTACTTC; CDR3: CASSHLGETQYF
size: .; J: TRBJ1-2; V: TRBV20-1; D: TRBD1; DNA: TGCAGTGCCAGAAGCCCTCAGGGGGTCGTGGGTGGCTACACCTTC; CDR3: CSARSPQGVVGGYTF
size: .; J: TRBJ1-2; V: TRBV7-9; D: .; DNA: TGTGCCAGCAGCGCGGGAAGTTTGGGAGGCTACACCTTC; CDR3: CASSAGSLGGYTF
size: .; J: TRBJ2-1; V: TRBV5-6; D: .; DNA: TGTGCCAGCAGCCTAGGGGACGGATACAATGAGCAGTTCTTC; CDR3: CASSLGDGYNEQFF
size: once; J: TRBJ1-6; V: TRBV29-1; D: .; DNA: TGCAGCGGCTCACGGGATTTACATTCACCCCTCCACTTT; CDR3: CSGSRDLHSPLHF
size: .; J: TRBJ1-1; V: TRBV29-1; D: .; DNA: .; CDR3: CSVGQGNTEASF
size: .; J: TRBJ1-2; V: TRBV7-2; D: .; DNA: TGTGCCAGCAGCCAGCCCTATAACTATGGCTACACCTTC; CDR3: CASSQPYNYGYTF
size: many; J: TRBJ1-1; V: TRBV6-1; D: TRBD1; DNA: TGTGCCAGCAGTGGACAGGGTAATGGTCCGAACACTGAAGCTTTCTTT; CDR3: CASSGQGNGPNTEAFF